The 20 T cell receptor beta chains reported below all come from one sample, sequenced in a study of Tregs in tolerant kidney transplant recipients. The protocol was immunoSEQ multiplex PCR, while the TCRdb copy is restricted to in-frame clones and leaves out a portion. The sample consists of about 100,000 clones, around 90% of them appearing once. Specimen: CD4+ T cells from blood, collected before the transplant. The receptor source for this set is a human donor who received a combined kidney and bone marrow transplant.

This rearrangement joins TRBV15 to TRBJ2-7, with 8 bases lining up with TRBD1. The CDR3 length is 14 residues. Unmatched junction bases numbered 2, after V lost 4 bases and J lost 0 bases. Germline V gene data show CDR1 as LNHNV and CDR2 as YYDKDF (reference sequence). This CDR3 is CATSTDRVSYEQYF. The CDR3 bases are TGTGCCACCAGCACGGACAGGGTCTCCTACGAGCAGTACTTC. The entire variable domain, with the rest obtained from reference TRBV15 and TRBJ2-7, is as follows: DAMVIQNPRYQVTQFGKPVTLSCSQTLNHNVMYWYQQKSSQAPKLLFHYYDKDFNNEADTPDNFQSRRPNTSFCFLDIRSPGLGDTAMYLCATSTDRVSYEQYFGPGTRLTVT.

V is TRBV5-6 and J is TRBJ1-2; D remains unclear. The CDR3 contains 12 residues. The ends were cut back, 2 bases at V and 5 bases at J, with 7 bases in the middle. CDR1 and CDR2 (germline): SGHDT, YYEEEE. CDR3 amino acids: CASSFYLYGYTF. The CDR3 DNA sequence: TGTGCCAGCAGCTTTTATCTTTATGGCTACACCTTC.

The chain carries TRBV5-4 and TRBJ2-3; possibly TRBD2 for D (6 bases). The V gene lost 0 bases and the J gene lost 2 bases, with 10 bases spanning the gap. Germline V CDR1 and CDR2: SGHNT, YYREEE (reference sequence). CDR3 length: 15 amino acids. CDR3 bases: TGTGCCAGCAGCTTGGGGGACTTGTACACAGATACGCAGTATTTT. Its translation: CASSLGDLYTDTQYF.

This clone was recorded only once. J is TRBJ2-5 and V is TRBV28, with no clear D. V was cut by 4 bases and J by 3 bases, with 6 bases left in between. This CDR3 spans 12 amino acids. The germline CDR1 and CDR2 sequences are MDHEN and SYDVKM. CDR3 residues: CASSSLKETQYF. The DNA for the CDR3 is TGTGCCAGCAGTTCCCTAAAAGAGACCCAGTACTTC.

The rearrangement links TRBV30 to TRBJ1-5; TRBD1 is a possible D gene (6 bases). Per germline, CDR1 GTSNPN and CDR2 SVGIG (reference sequence). This CDR3 has 14 residues. V gave up 5 bases and J gave up 5 bases, with 16 bases separating them. The CDR3 region has the DNA TGTGCCTGGGGCACCAGGGGCGGATATCAGCCCCAGCATTTT. The encoded protein is CAWGTRGGYQPQHF.

CDR3 amino acids: CASSVGLRGNTIYF. CDR3 nucleotide sequence: TGCGCCAGCAGCGTGGGACTGAGGGGGAACACCATATATTTT. The genes are TRBV5-1 and TRBJ1-3; perhaps TRBD1 as D (6 bases). Per germline, CDR1 SGHRS and CDR2 YFSETQ. Trimming took off 4 bases at V and 7 bases at J, with 15 bases between the two ends. The CDR3 extends over 14 amino acids. Complete variable domain (other parts from reference TRBV5-1 and TRBJ1-3): KAGVTQTPRYLIKTRGQQVTLSCSPISGHRSVSWYQQTPGQGLQFLFEYFSETQRNKGNFPGRFSGRQFSNSRSEMNVSTLELGDSALYLCASSVGLRGNTIYFGEGSWLTVV.

The gene calls are TRBV25-1 and TRBJ1-1, with D possibly being TRBD1 (5 bases). This CDR3 contains 12 residues. Germline lookup yields CDR1 MGHDK and CDR2 SYGVNS. Trimming left V 4 bases short and J 11 bases short, with 14 bases between. CDR3 bases: TGTGCCAGCAGTGTGCGAGTCGGGGGTGCTTTCTTT. It yields the protein CASSVRVGGAFF.

This chain joins TRBV5-4 and TRBJ2-7; D not certain. There are 15 residues in the CDR3. With 3 bases removed from V and 6 bases from J, the gap between germline ends came to 19 bases. Germline CDR1 and CDR2: SGHNT and YYREEE (reference sequence). The DNA for the CDR3 is TGTGCCAGCAGCTCCCCTAATAAGCACCATTCCGAGCAGTACTTC. Protein: CASSSPNKHHSEQYF.

The rearrangement joins TRBV5-1 to TRBJ2-3; D perhaps matches TRBD2 (5 bases). Trimming shortened V by 0 bases and J by 0 bases, and 14 bases separated the two germline ends. CDR1 and CDR2 from the germline V gene are SGHRS and YFSETQ. This CDR3 comprises 17 residues. CDR3 sequence reads: CASSLAAGRPSTDTQYF. The CDR3 nucleotides read TGCGCCAGCAGCTTGGCCGCGGGTCGCCCTAGCACAGATACGCAGTATTTT.

The V gene is TRBV19, the J gene TRBJ1-2, with D uncertain. CDR1 is LNHDA, CDR2 SQIVND, per germline (reference sequence). V was trimmed by 4 bases and J by 7 bases, leaving 7 bases between them. The CDR3 is 11 amino acids. CDR3 protein: CASSTRGGYTF. The CDR3 coding sequence is TGTGCCAGTAGTACACGAGGTGGCTACACCTTC.

The sample holds one count of this clone. The chain uses TRBV6-1 and TRBJ1-1, with D maybe TRBD1 (5 bases). CDR3 length: 14 residues. V was shortened by 7 bases and J by 4 bases, with 16 bases between the two germline ends. Germline V gene lookup returns CDR1 MNHNS and CDR2 SASEGT. The CDR3, as DNA: TGTGCCAGCACCGTCCGAACAGGTGGCACTGAAGCTTTCTTT. It encodes CASTVRTGGTEAFF.

The rearrangement uses TRBV27 and TRBJ1-1; 7 positions match TRBD1. V shed 5 bases, J shed 7 bases, and the junction held 4 bases outside the gene matches. The CDR3 totals 12 residues. Germline V gives CDR1 MNHEY, CDR2 SMNVEV (reference sequence). The CDR3 region has the DNA TGTGCCAGCAGTCACCGACAGGGTGAAGCTTTCTTT. Its translation: CASSHRQGEAFF.

The V and J genes are TRBV7-2 and TRBJ2-2; 7 bases are a match to TRBD2. The V gene's germline CDR1 is SGHTA and CDR2 FQGNSA. V lost 1 base, J lost 4 bases, and 3 bases stayed unmatched. This CDR3 spans 15 amino acids. CDR3 residues: CASSLDGEGTGELFF. In nucleotides, the CDR3 is TGTGCCAGCAGCTTAGACGGGGAGGGCACCGGGGAGCTGTTTTTT.

This clone was observed once. The chain carries TRBV30 and TRBJ2-7; TRBD1 matches at 10 bases. Germline CDR1 reads GTSNPN; CDR2 reads SVGIG (reference sequence). The V gene end was trimmed by 2 bases and the J gene end by 4 bases; junction bases not matched to a gene: 8. This CDR3 region has 15 residues. CDR3 loop: CAWSPSDRGFYEQYF. DNA for the CDR3: TGTGCCTGGAGTCCATCGGACAGGGGGTTTTACGAGCAGTACTTC.

The V call is TRBV9, the J call TRBJ2-7; TRBD1 is a possible D gene (6 bases). Germline assignment: CDR1 SGDLS and CDR2 YYNGEE. The CDR3 length is 14 residues. V lost 0 bases, J lost 7 bases, and 14 bases lay in between. CDR3 nucleotides: TGTGCCAGCAGCGTAGGGGACACCATTGGGGAGCAGTACTTC. Protein product: CASSVGDTIGEQYF.

The rearrangement joins TRBV5-8 to TRBJ1-1, with 7 bases identical to TRBD1. V lost 5 bases and J lost 1; bases outside the gene matches: 11. Germline CDR1 and CDR2: SGHTS and YDEGEE. The CDR3 extends over 16 amino acids. The CDR3 nucleotides are TGTGCCAGCAGGAGGACAGGCCTGGGTGAGAACACTGAAGCTTTCTTT. It specifies CASRRTGLGENTEAFF.

The gene calls are TRBV5-1 and TRBJ2-5; TRBD2 aligns across 8 bases. V shed 3 bases, J shed 2 bases, and the junction held 9 bases outside the gene matches. Germline values: CDR1 SGHRS, CDR2 YFSETQ. The CDR3 has 16 residues. The CDR3 coding sequence is TGCGCCAGCAGCTCGGGACCGGCGGGGGGACAAGAGACCCAGTACTTC. Translated, it gives CASSSGPAGGQETQYF.

The chain joins TRBV7-9 to TRBJ2-7; a possible D gene is TRBD2 (6 bases). The V gene lost 4 bases and the J gene lost 5 bases, with 21 bases spanning the gap. The CDR3 is 16 residues long. The germline V gene has CDR1 SEHNR and CDR2 FQNEAQ (reference sequence). CDR3 coding DNA: TGTGCCAGCAGCTCCCGGGGAGGCCCAAAAGCAGACGAGCAGTACTTC. Translating gives CASSSRGGPKADEQYF.

This chain connects TRBV5-1 to TRBJ1-1; D is possibly TRBD1 (5 bases). Per germline, CDR1 SGHRS and CDR2 YFSETQ. The V and J ends lost 4 bases and 5 bases respectively, with 18 bases between them. This CDR3 has 15 amino acids. This CDR3 reads CASSPLGGVMTEAFF. The CDR3 DNA reads TGCGCCAGCAGCCCCTTGGGAGGGGTTATGACTGAAGCTTTCTTT.

The chain has TRBV9 and TRBJ2-5; 8 nucleotides match TRBD1. From germline, CDR1 is SGDLS and CDR2 YYNGEE. Germline trimming cut 0 bases from V and 5 bases from J; bases unmatched to any gene: 9. This CDR3 contains 16 residues. CDR3 protein: CASSVATGVGGETQYF. In DNA, the CDR3 is TGTGCCAGCAGCGTAGCGACAGGGGTTGGGGGGGAGACCCAGTACTTC.